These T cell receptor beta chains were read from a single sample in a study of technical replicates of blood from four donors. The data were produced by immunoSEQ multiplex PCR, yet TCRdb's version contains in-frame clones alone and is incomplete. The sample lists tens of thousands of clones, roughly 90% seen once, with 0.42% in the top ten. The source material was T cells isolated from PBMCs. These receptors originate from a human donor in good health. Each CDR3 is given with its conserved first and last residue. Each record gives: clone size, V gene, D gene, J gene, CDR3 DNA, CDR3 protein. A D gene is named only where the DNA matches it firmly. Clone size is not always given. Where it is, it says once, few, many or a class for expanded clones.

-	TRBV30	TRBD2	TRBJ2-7	TGTGCCTGGAGTGCGGGGACTAGCGGAGCTTACGAGCAGTACTTC	CAWSAGTSGAYEQYF
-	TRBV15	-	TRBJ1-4	TGTGCCACCAGCAGGGAGTCAGGGGTCGATGAAAAACTGTTTTTT	CATSRESGVDEKLFF
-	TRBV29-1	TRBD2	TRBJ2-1	TGCAGCGTTGAACTAGCGGGAGTTTTCTACAACAACAATGAGCAGTTCTTC	CSVELAGVFYNNNEQFF
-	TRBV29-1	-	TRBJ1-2	TGCAGCGTTGAAGAACAGGTCATAGGTGGCTACACCTTC	CSVEEQVIGGYTF
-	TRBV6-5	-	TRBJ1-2	TGTGCCAGCAATTCGATCGAGGAGGGCTACACCTTC	CASNSIEEGYTF
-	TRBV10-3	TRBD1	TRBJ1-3	TGTGCCATCAGTGACGATTTCAGGGACAGCTCTGGAAACACCATATATTTT	CAISDDFRDSSGNTIYF
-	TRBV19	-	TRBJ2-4	TGTGCCAGTAGTGCGGGATCAGACGGCAAAAACATTCAGTACTTC	CASSAGSDGKNIQYF
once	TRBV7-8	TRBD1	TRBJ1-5	TGTGCCAGCAGCTTAGGACCAGGGGGCTCCAATCAGCCCCAGCATTTT	CASSLGPGGSNQPQHF
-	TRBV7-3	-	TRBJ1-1	TGTGCCAGCAGCTTAGCCAGGGGCACTGAAGCTTTCTTT	CASSLARGTEAFF
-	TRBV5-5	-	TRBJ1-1	TGTGCCAGCAGCATCACAATTACAGGGAACACTGAAGCTTTCTTT	CASSITITGNTEAFF
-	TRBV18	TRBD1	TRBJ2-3	TGTGCCAGCTCACCTGGGACAGTCACAGATACGCAGTATTTT	CASSPGTVTDTQYF
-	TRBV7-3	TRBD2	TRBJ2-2	TGTGCCAGCAGCTTGGGACTAGCGGGTAACACCGGGGAGCTGTTTTTT	CASSLGLAGNTGELFF
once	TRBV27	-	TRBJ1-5	TGTGCCAGCAGTTTATCCCCCTATAGCAATCAGCCCCAGCATTTT	CASSLSPYSNQPQHF
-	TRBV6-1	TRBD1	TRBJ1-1	TGTGCCAGCACCGACGGGACAGGGGTCTTCAGAGCTTTCTTT	CASTDGTGVFRAFF
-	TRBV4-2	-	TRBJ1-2	TGTGCCAGCAGCCAAGAACGACAGACGAACTATGGCTACACCTTC	CASSQERQTNYGYTF
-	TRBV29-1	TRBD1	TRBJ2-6	TGCAGCGTTGCAAACAGGGGATCAGGGGCCAACGTCCTGACTTTC	CSVANRGSGANVLTF
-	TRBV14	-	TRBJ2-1	TGTGCCAGCAGCTTGGCTAGTGGTCGGGATGAGCAGTTCTTC	CASSLASGRDEQFF
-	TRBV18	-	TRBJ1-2	TGTGCCAGCTCGCGTCTCAGCGGGGAAAGCGGTGGCTACACCTTC	CASSRLSGESGGYTF
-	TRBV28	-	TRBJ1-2	TGTGCCAGCAGGTCAACAGGGATCCCTAACTATGGCTACACCTTC	CASRSTGIPNYGYTF
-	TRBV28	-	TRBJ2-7	TGTGCCAGCAGTTTATCGGTCATCAACGAGCAGTACTTC	CASSLSVINEQYF
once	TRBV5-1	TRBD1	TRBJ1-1	TGCGCCAGCAGCAAGACAGGGGCTATGGTGGGGGACACTGAAGCTTTCTTT	CASSKTGAMVGDTEAFF
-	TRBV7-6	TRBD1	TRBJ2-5	TGTGCCAGCAGCAACCGGGACAGGTCCCAAGAGACCCAGTACTTC	CASSNRDRSQETQYF
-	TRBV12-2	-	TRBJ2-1	TGTGCAAGTCGCTTAGGGACTAGGATCTACAATGAGCAGTTCTTC	CASRLGTRIYNEQFF
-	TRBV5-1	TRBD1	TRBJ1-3	TGCGCCAGCAGCCAGACAGGGGCCTCTGGAAACACCATATATTTT	CASSQTGASGNTIYF
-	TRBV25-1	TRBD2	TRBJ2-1	TGTGCCAGCAGTATAGCGGGAAAGCGCAATGAGCAGTTCTTC	CASSIAGKRNEQFF
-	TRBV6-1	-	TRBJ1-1	TGTGCCAGCAGTCCCCGCAAGGGGTTAACTGAAGCTTTCTTT	CASSPRKGLTEAFF
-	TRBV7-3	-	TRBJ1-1	TGTGCCAGCAGCTTAAATTCAGGACAGTCCACTGAAGCTTTCTTT	CASSLNSGQSTEAFF
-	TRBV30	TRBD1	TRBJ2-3	TGTGCCTGGAGTGTAACAGGGGGCCAGCAAGATACGCAGTATTTT	CAWSVTGGQQDTQYF
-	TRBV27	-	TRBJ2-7	TGTGCCAGCAGTCCCATGACAGGAACGTACGAGCAGTACTTC	CASSPMTGTYEQYF
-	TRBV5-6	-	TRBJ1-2	TGTGCCAGCAGCCTAATGGGGGATGGCAGGGGCGGCTACACCTTC	CASSLMGDGRGGYTF
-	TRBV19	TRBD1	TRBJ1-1	TGTGCCAGTAGCACGACAGGGTTCATGAACACTGAAGCTTTCTTT	CASSTTGFMNTEAFF
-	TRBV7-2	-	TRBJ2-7	TGTGCCAGCAGCCAACAGAGCAGGGTTCGCGACGAGCAGTACTTC	CASSQQSRVRDEQYF
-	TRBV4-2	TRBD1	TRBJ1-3	TGTGCCAGCAGCTCCCCAGGGGGAGAAGGAAACACCATATATTTT	CASSSPGGEGNTIYF
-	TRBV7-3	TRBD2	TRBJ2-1	TGTGCCAGCAGCCCTTTCGGTCCGCGGGAGTCGCACAATGAGCAGTTCTTC	CASSPFGPRESHNEQFF
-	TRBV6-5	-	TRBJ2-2	TGTGCCAGCAGTTATAGGGCGGGCACCGGGGAGCTGTTTTTT	CASSYRAGTGELFF
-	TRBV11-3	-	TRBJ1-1	-	CASSLVGLGSSF
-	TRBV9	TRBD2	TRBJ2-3	TGTGCCAGCAGCGTAGTTGGCGGGGGAAACACAGATACGCAGTATTTT	CASSVVGGGNTDTQYF
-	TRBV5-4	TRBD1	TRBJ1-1	TGTGCCAGCAGCTGGGACAGCTCAAACACTGAAGCTTTCTTT	CASSWDSSNTEAFF
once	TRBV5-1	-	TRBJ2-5	TGCGCCAGCAGCTTGGGAGTGCAGCGGGAGACCCAGTACTTC	CASSLGVQRETQYF
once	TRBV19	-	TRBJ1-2	TGTGCCAGTAGTATCAGCGGGTACAGTGGCTACACCTTC	CASSISGYSGYTF